This T cell receptor (beta chain) is drawn from a study of T cell responses to AZD1222 COVID-19 vaccine. Overall study results and limits: Rises in breadth and depth of Spike-specific TCRs came after two AZD1222 doses. Repertoire sampling was restricted to post-peak T cell response timepoints.

In regard to this clone: Antigen unknown.

Germline-derived CDR1 and CDR2 are KGHSH and LQKENI. This CDR3 is built from 14 residues. V lost 5 bases and J lost 1; bases outside the gene matches: 3. TCRdb keeps only in-frame clones here, not all; method: immunoSEQ multiplex PCR. The sample lists around 110,000 clones, roughly nine tenths occurring once. The sequences come from peripheral blood, collected 28 days after the second AZD1222 dose. This TCR was sampled from an adult who received the AZD1222 COVID-19 vaccine. This sequence joins TRBV18 and TRBJ1-1; 8 bases match TRBD1. The CDR3 sequence is CASSTGQGNTEAFF. CDR3 in DNA: TGTGCCAGCTCAACCGGACAGGGGAACACTGAAGCTTTCTTT.